This T cell receptor (beta chain) is drawn from a study of a mutant IDH1 vaccine in newly diagnosed glioma. Germline CDR1 and CDR2: WSHSY and SAAADI. This CDR3 has 15 amino acids. V lost 6 bases, J lost 0 bases, and 12 bases lay in between. Method: immunoSEQ multiplex PCR; TCRdb's copy keeps in-frame clones and lacks some. The table has around 60,000 clones, about 85% seen once; the top ten hold around 4.6%. Time point indicated: week 35, safety follow-up. Vaccination comprised doses that each held 300 ug of mutant IDH1 20-mer peptide, plus topical imiquimod. This clone was detected once. What it binds is unknown.

The sample in question was PBMCs, obtained from a glioma patient whose treatment included an IDH1 peptide vaccine. The source of this sequence is a man aged 30 to 39 with glioma. V is TRBV10-2 and J is TRBJ1-3; tentatively, D is TRBD1 (5 bases). In nucleotides, the CDR3 is TGCGCCAGCAGCCGGACGGGGGTCTCTGGAAACACCATATATTTT. Translating gives CASSRTGVSGNTIYF.